This is a list of T cell receptor beta chains from one sample in a study of beta chain features in type 1 diabetes. This table comes from immunoSEQ multiplex PCR, and its TCRdb copy is limited to in-frame clones, with some not included. Of around 300,000 clones listed, approximately 15% are singletons. Sequenced material: naive CD4+ T cells from blood. The receptor set was obtained from a man aged 18-30 years with type 1 diabetes. Each CDR3 is given without its conserved first and last residue.

v_call cdr3_aa
TRBV5-1 ASREPYSNQPQH
TRBV28 ATPGSGANVLT
TRBV6-6 ASTHGGGRNTEAF
TRBV6-6 ASRIANYGYT
TRBV5-1 ASSPARVVDTQY
TRBV15 ATRSSGSAQLQF
TRBV6-5 ASSYSGLQPQH
TRBV11-2 ASTVSGANTGELF
TRBV5-1 ASSLPGGTSTSPLH
TRBV7-9 ASSLDRVNSPLH
TRBV14 ASSRWGRGSSDTQY
TRBV5-1 ASSLARLAVYEQY
TRBV29-1 SVSSGASDTQY
TRBV2 ASRASGSSIYEQY
TRBV28 ASSFGQLNEKLF
TRBV5-1 ASSFRTVAETQY
TRBV7-9 ASSSGLAGGHLPWEQY
TRBV21-1 AKSTYSYEQY
TRBV7-2 ASSFGTQGTEAF
TRBV7-8 ASTSPGLAGMNEQF
TRBV11-2 ASSVDRGGYNEQF
TRBV19 ASRAQGGEKLF
TRBV28 ASSPGTGDTEAF